Given below is one TCR beta chain in context. Its specificity is unknown. The PCR was carried out with 60 Vbeta primers and 13 Jbeta primers. Profiling relied on immunoSEQ multiplex PCR, and the TCRdb table lists in-frame clones only, not all of them. The sample includes about 130,000 clones, approximately 82% of them seen just once. This entry belongs to a study of cytomegalovirus exposure and HLA in healthy donors. This CDR3 has 13 amino acids. The J segment lost 6 bases and the V segment lost 6 bases, leaving 4 bases of the junction unmatched. CDR1 and CDR2 (germline): SNHLY, FYNNEI. Study conclusions and caveats: Later on, a genetic analysis was performed. It linked a missense variant in DCLRE1C with V- and J-gene trimming of TCR beta.

The chain uses TRBV2 and TRBJ1-1; TRBD1 aligns across 10 bases. The receptor comes from a boy younger than 10 in good health and CMV-seronegative. Material for sequencing was PBMCs. CDR3 amino acids: CASRDRGVAEAFF. CDR3 nucleotide sequence: TGTGCCAGCAGGGACAGGGGGGTCGCTGAAGCTTTCTTT.